Below, 14 T cell receptor beta chains from the same sample are listed, as sequenced in a study of PD-1 blockade in classical Hodgkin lymphoma (TCRdb year 2020). Per the publication, the time point label means: cycle 1 day 1 (C1D1), immediately before nivolumab initiation. Every trial patient had relapsed following autologous stem cell transplantation, and prior brentuximab vedotin exposure was what differed among cohorts A, B and C. To prepare the library, the immunoSEQ multiplex PCR assay was applied. Imported from immuneACCESS, the table was reduced by TCRdb to in-frame sequences with V and J called. These copies leave out some clones; in studies compared against another copy, an unresolved V gene accounts for under half, and the cause of the remainder is not known. The sample data list roughly 61,000 clones, and approximately 90% of these were observed just once. The leading ten clones occupy approximately 16% of the sample.

The sequences come from peripheral blood mononuclear cells (PBMCs), collected at baseline. Receptors originate from a human donor with classical Hodgkin lymphoma.

The chain employs TRBV5-6 and TRBJ1-4; TRBD1 aligns across 8 bases. After removal of 5 bases from V and 7 bases from J, the junction contained 10 bases not matched to a gene. This CDR3 spans 15 amino acids. Germline V lookup: CDR1 SGHDT, CDR2 YYEEEE. The CDR3 bases are TGTGCCAGCAGAGCCTCCGGGACAGGTGGTGAAAAACTGTTTTTT. Residues: CASRASGTGGEKLFF.

The chain recombines TRBV30 with TRBJ1-1; D might be TRBD1 (5 bases). V was cut by 3 bases and J by 5 bases, with 10 bases left in between. Germline V lookup: CDR1 GTSNPN, CDR2 SVGIG (reference sequence). The CDR3 sequence is 12 residues long. This CDR3 reads CAWRGEGTEAFF. The CDR3 DNA follows: TGTGCCTGGAGGGGGGAGGGGACTGAAGCTTTCTTT.

This clone was observed a few times. The rearrangement joins TRBV4-1 to TRBJ2-7, with TRBD1 as a possible D gene (7 bases). Trimming removed 1 base from V and 2 bases from J, with 12 bases in between. Germline CDR1 MGHRA, CDR2 YSYEKL. The CDR3 totals 15 residues. CDR3 nucleotides: TGCGCCAGCAGCCAAGGCGCAGGGGGGACCTACGAGCAGTACTTC. Amino acids: CASSQGAGGTYEQYF.

The chain carries TRBV5-4 and TRBJ2-6, with D possibly TRBD1 on 6 matching bases. The V and J ends lost 7 bases and 0 bases respectively, with 11 bases between them. This CDR3 has 15 residues. Germline V gene sequence: CDR1 SGHNT, CDR2 YYREEE (reference sequence). The CDR3 DNA sequence: TGTGCCAGCCTTCGAGGGGGCTCTGGGGCCAACGTCCTGACTTTC. Translating it yields CASLRGGSGANVLTF.

In the case of this clone: Relative to the germline gene, one junction end is altered; a read error may explain this. This chain connects TRBV4-2 to TRBJ2-1; no clear D gene. The CDR3 contains 15 residues. Germline V gives CDR1 LGHNA, CDR2 YNFKEQ. In DNA form, the CDR3 reads TGTGCCAGCAGCCGGGCTTCCCTCTCCTCCAATGAGCAGTTCTTC. Protein product: CASSRASLSSNEQFF.

The rearrangement links TRBV5-4 to TRBJ1-2; no reliable D call. CDR1 and CDR2 (germline): SGHNT, YYREEE (reference sequence). V lost 3 bases and J lost 8, with 23 bases in between. The CDR3 length is 16 residues. CDR3 in amino acids: CASSSTPTLPSRGYTF. The CDR3 DNA reads TGTGCCAGCAGCTCTACGCCTACTCTCCCGTCTAGAGGCTACACCTTC.

CDR3 loop: CASGQATNEKLFF. The CDR3 DNA follows: TGTGCCAGCGGTCAAGCAACTAATGAAAAACTGTTTTTT. The chain joins TRBV6-6 to TRBJ1-4; D gene uncertain. The CDR3 length is 13 residues. Per germline, CDR1 MNHNY and CDR2 SVGAGI (reference sequence). With 8 bases removed from V and 0 bases from J, the gap between germline ends came to 7 bases.

The V call is TRBV6-5, the J call TRBJ1-2; D gene uncertain. Germline V gene lookup returns CDR1 MNHEY and CDR2 SVGAGI. The CDR3 is 14 amino acids. V was clipped by 2 bases and J by 2 bases, with 9 bases between them. The CDR3 DNA is TGTGCCAGCAGTTACAGGGTTGGGAACTATGGCTACACCTTC. Translated, it gives CASSYRVGNYGYTF.

Only a few counts were recorded for this clone. The genes are TRBV30 and TRBJ1-1; a weak D match, TRBD1 (6 bases). V was clipped by 3 bases and J by 0 bases, with 8 bases between them. The CDR3 spans 13 residues. Germline V gene lookup returns CDR1 GTSNPN and CDR2 SVGIG (reference sequence). The CDR3 protein is CAWRYRVNTEAFF. In DNA, the CDR3 is TGTGCCTGGAGGTACAGGGTGAACACTGAAGCTTTCTTT.

The chain is built from TRBV16 and TRBJ1-1; no clear D. V gave up 4 bases and J gave up 4 bases, with 16 bases separating them. The CDR3 runs to 15 residues. In germline, CDR1 is KGHSY, CDR2 FQNENV. In DNA, the CDR3 is TGTGCCAGCAGCCCCCGGACCATCGGCGGCACTGAAGCTTTCTTT. This translates into CASSPRTIGGTEAFF.

The V and J genes are TRBV10-3 and TRBJ2-4; no firm D call. Trimming cost V 8 bases and J 7 bases, with 12 bases left between them. Germline loops: CDR1 ENHRY, CDR2 SYGVKD. This CDR3 region has 12 residues. CDR3 region: CAILAPPNIQYF. The CDR3, as DNA: TGTGCCATCTTGGCGCCGCCGAACATTCAGTACTTC.

A single count supports this clone. The chain links TRBV5-1 to TRBJ1-1, with D perhaps TRBD1 (5 bases). V was clipped by 4 bases and J by 1 base, with 14 bases between them. The V gene's germline CDR1 is SGHRS and CDR2 YFSETQ. The CDR3 is 15 residues long. CDR3 sequence (DNA): TGCGCCAGCAGCCGGATAGGGACTGCGAACACTGAAGCTTTCTTT. It yields the protein CASSRIGTANTEAFF.

The chain uses TRBV29-1 and TRBJ1-1, with D unresolved. V was pared by 5 bases and J by 0 bases, with 10 bases between. CDR3 size: 13 residues. Germline loops: CDR1 SQVTM, CDR2 ANQGSEA. Here the CDR3 DNA reads TGCAGCGTTTATGAGGGTCTGAACACTGAAGCTTTCTTT. Its translation: CSVYEGLNTEAFF.

In this sample, this clone turned up once. The chain recombines TRBV11-2 with TRBJ2-5, with D possibly TRBD1 on 5 matching bases. Trimming took 2 bases from V and 0 from J, leaving 7 bases between them. Germline V CDR1 and CDR2: SGHAT, FQNNGV. CDR3 size: 14 residues. DNA for the CDR3: TGTGCCAGCAGCTTAATAGGGGACCAAGAGACCCAGTACTTC. The encoded protein is CASSLIGDQETQYF.